This TCR beta chain was observed in a study of blood T cell repertoires in COVID-19. As for the study in general: Samples taken during acute and convalescent COVID-19 were collected in the United States, Italy and Spain. PBMCs, B-cell-depleted T cells, or T cells provided the cDNA or gDNA that made up the material.

Those enrolled in Seattle joined during active infection and were followed longitudinally afterward. Study processing details: Estimation of nucleated cell counts relied on the amplification of reference gene primers. The repertoire was sequenced with immunoSEQ multiplex PCR; TCRdb's copy has only in-frame clones and lacks some. V, J and clone size derive from that table, while D and trimming were established from the DNA sequence. The table has about 480,000 clones, 85% to 90% seen once. Trimming stripped 1 base from V and 4 bases from J, with 10 bases between. The CDR3 runs to 14 residues. The V gene's germline CDR1 is GTSNPN and CDR2 SVGIG (reference sequence).

This chain uses TRBV30 with TRBJ1-4; a weak D match, TRBD1 (5 bases). This clonotype was obtained from a woman between 45 and 65 years old with COVID-19, enrolled during active disease. The sequenced material came from peripheral blood. Here the CDR3 reads CAWSAGYNNEKLFF. In nucleotides, the CDR3 is TGTGCCTGGAGTGCAGGGTACAATAATGAAAAACTGTTTTTT.